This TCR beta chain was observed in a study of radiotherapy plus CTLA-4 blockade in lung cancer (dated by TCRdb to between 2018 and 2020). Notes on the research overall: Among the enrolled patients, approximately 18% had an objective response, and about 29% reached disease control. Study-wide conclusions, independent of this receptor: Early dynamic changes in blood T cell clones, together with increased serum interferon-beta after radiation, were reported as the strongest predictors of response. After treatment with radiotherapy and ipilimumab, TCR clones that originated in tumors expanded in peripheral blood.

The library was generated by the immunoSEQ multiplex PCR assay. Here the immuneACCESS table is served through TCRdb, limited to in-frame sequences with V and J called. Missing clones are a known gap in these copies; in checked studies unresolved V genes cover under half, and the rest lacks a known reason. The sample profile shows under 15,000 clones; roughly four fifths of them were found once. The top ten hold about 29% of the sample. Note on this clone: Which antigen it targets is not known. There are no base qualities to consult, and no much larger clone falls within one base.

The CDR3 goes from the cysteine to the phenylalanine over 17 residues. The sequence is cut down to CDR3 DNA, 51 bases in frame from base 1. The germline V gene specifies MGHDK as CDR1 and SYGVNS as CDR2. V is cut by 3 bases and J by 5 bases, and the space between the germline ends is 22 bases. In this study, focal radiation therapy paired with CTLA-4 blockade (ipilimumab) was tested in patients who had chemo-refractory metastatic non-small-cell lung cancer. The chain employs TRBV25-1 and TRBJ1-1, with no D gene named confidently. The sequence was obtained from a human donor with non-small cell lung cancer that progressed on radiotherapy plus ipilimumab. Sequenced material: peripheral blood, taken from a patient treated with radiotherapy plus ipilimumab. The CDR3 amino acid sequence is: CASSDQIGGPAGTEAFF. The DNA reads TGTGCCAGCAGTGATCAGATCGGAGGCCCGGCGGGAACTGAAGCTTTCTTT.